These 26 T cell receptor beta chains were sequenced from one sample in a study of cytomegalovirus exposure and HLA in healthy donors. The PCR made use of 60 Vbeta and 13 Jbeta primers. The data were produced by immunoSEQ multiplex PCR, yet TCRdb's version contains in-frame clones alone and is incomplete. This sample has about 160,000 clones, with approximately 83% found just once. Source material: PBMCs. These receptors came from a boy aged 2-15 years in good health and CMV-seronegative.

The chain combines TRBV19 with TRBJ1-1, with D possibly matching TRBD1 (5 bases). CDR1 is LNHDA and CDR2 is SQIVND in the germline V gene (reference sequence). V dropped 2 bases and J dropped 4 bases, with 14 bases sitting between them. The CDR3 contains 15 residues. The CDR3 sequence is CASSILGRGSTEAFF. CDR3 sequence (DNA): TGTGCCAGTAGTATATTGGGAAGGGGAAGCACTGAAGCTTTCTTT.

This chain uses TRBV20-1 with TRBJ2-1; weak D call: TRBD2 (5 bases). The V and J ends lost 4 bases and 9 bases respectively, with 7 bases between them. This CDR3 contains 10 residues. CDR1 and CDR2 from the germline V gene are DFQATT and SNEGSKA (reference sequence). This chain's CDR3 is CSAIATEQFF. As DNA, the CDR3 is TGCAGTGCTATAGCGACTGAGCAGTTCTTC.

About this clone: Other DNA sequences in this sample translate to the same CDR3. This chain uses TRBV4-1 with TRBJ2-3; no definite D call. V lost 1 base and J 0 bases, leaving 5 bases between the germline ends. CDR1 MGHRA and CDR2 YSYEKL come from the germline V gene. The CDR3 loop spans 14 amino acids. Here the CDR3 DNA reads TGCGCCAGCAGCCAAGTGACTAGCACAGATACGCAGTATTTT. Protein product: CASSQVTSTDTQYF.

This rearrangement joins TRBV21-1 to TRBJ2-7; the listed D gene, TRBD2, was not tested against the DNA. TRBV21-1 is a documented pseudogene. The CDR3 loop spans 15 amino acids. The CDR3 DNA follows: TGTGCCAGCAGCAAAGAGGGCCTAGCGGGCCCCCGGGAGTACGTC. The encoded protein is CASSKEGLAGPREYV.

This chain joins TRBV5-1 and TRBJ2-7, with 7 positions matching TRBD1. CDR1 and CDR2 from the germline V gene are SGHRS and YFSETQ. The CDR3 covers 14 residues. V gave up 5 bases and J gave up 0 bases; unmatched junction bases: 5. The CDR3 DNA sequence: TGCGCCAGCAGGACTGGGGACAGCTCCTACGAGCAGTACTTC. This sequence encodes CASRTGDSSYEQYF.

This chain links TRBV5-6 with TRBJ1-2, with a tentative D call TRBD1 (6 bases). The CDR3 extends over 16 amino acids. The V gene's germline CDR1 is SGHDT and CDR2 YYEEEE. Trimming removed 4 bases from V and 2 bases from J, with 18 bases in between. The CDR3 nucleotides read TGTGCCAGCAGCCCTTCCCCGACAGGTTGGAACTATGGCTACACCTTC. Translation: CASSPSPTGWNYGYTF.

The V and J genes are TRBV11-1 and TRBJ2-7; 8 bases align to TRBD2. The length of the CDR3 is 15 residues. CDR1 SGHAT and CDR2 FQDESV come from the germline V gene (reference sequence). Trimming removed 0 bases from V and 4 bases from J; junction bases left unmatched: 5. The chain's CDR3 is CASSLAAGAPYEQYF. As DNA, the CDR3 is TGTGCCAGCAGCTTAGCAGCGGGAGCTCCTTACGAGCAGTACTTC.

This rearrangement joins TRBV10-1 to TRBJ2-5; TRBD2 agrees at 10 bases. Germline V lookup: CDR1 WNHNN, CDR2 SYGVQD (reference sequence). Unmatched junction bases numbered 4, after V lost 6 bases and J lost 6 bases. The CDR3 covers 13 residues. The CDR3 reads CASREAGGKTQYF. The CDR3 region has the DNA TGCGCCAGCAGAGAAGCGGGAGGGAAGACCCAGTACTTC.

The CDR3 bases are TGCGCCAGCAGCCACCCACTACAGGGGGTAAAAGATTCACCCCTCCACTTT. Its protein is CASSHPLQGVKDSPLHF. The chain recombines TRBV4-1 with TRBJ1-6; 8 bases agree with TRBD1. V lost 3 bases, J lost 8 bases, and 12 bases stayed unmatched. CDR3 length: 17 residues. Per the germline V gene, CDR1 is MGHRA and CDR2 is YSYEKL.

The chain uses TRBV7-2 and TRBJ1-3, with D possibly matching TRBD1 (5 bases). This CDR3 has 16 residues. Deletions cut 5 bases from V and 2 bases from J, with 16 bases between. Germline V gene lookup returns CDR1 SGHTA and CDR2 FQGNSA. The CDR3 here is CASSPYTAGAGNTIYF. The CDR3 nucleotides read TGTGCCAGCAGCCCCTATACCGCGGGGGCTGGAAACACCATATATTTT.

This rearrangement joins TRBV30 to TRBJ2-3; TRBD2 aligns across 7 bases. The CDR3 has 16 residues. Germline assignment: CDR1 GTSNPN and CDR2 SVGIG (reference sequence). Trimming at V came to 0 bases and at J to 6 bases, leaving 12 bases not matched to a gene. The CDR3 loop is CAWSVLWGREYDTQYF. In DNA, the CDR3 is TGTGCCTGGAGTGTACTATGGGGGAGGGAATATGATACGCAGTATTTT.

The chain recombines TRBV7-6 with TRBJ2-5; 9 bases line up with TRBD2. The CDR3 is 16 residues long. Trimming cost V 2 bases and J 1 base; bases outside gene matches: 5. From germline, CDR1 is SGHVS and CDR2 FNYEAQ. The DNA of the CDR3 is TGTGCCAGCAGCTTACCCAGCGGGGGGCCCCAAGAGACCCAGTACTTC. Translation: CASSLPSGGPQETQYF. Full variable domain (remainder filled in from reference TRBV7-6 and TRBJ2-5): GAGVSQSPRYKVTKRGQDVALRCDPISGHVSLYWYRQALGQGPEFLTYFNYEAQQDKSGLPNDRFSAERPEGSISTLTIQRTEQRDSAMYRCASSLPSGGPQETQYFGPGTRLLVL.

The rearrangement joins TRBV7-2 to TRBJ1-2, with TRBD1 matching over 9 bases. V lost 6 bases to trimming and J lost 6 bases; unmatched junction nucleotides: 14. Germline V gene data show CDR1 as SGHTA and CDR2 as FQGNSA. The CDR3 has 16 residues. CDR3 DNA: TGTGCCAGCAGTCCATCCCCCGCAAGGACAGGGGATGGCTACACCTTC. Protein sequence: CASSPSPARTGDGYTF. Together with reference TRBV7-2 and TRBJ1-2, the CDR3 gives the full variable domain: GAGVSQSPSNKVTEKGKDVELRCDPISGHTALYWYRQSLGQGLEFLIYFQGNSAPDKSGLPSDRFSAERTGGSVSTLTIQRTQQEDSAVYLCASSPSPARTGDGYTFGSGTRLTVV.

CDR3 in amino acids: CASSQDRGEAFNYGYTF. CDR3 DNA sequence: TGCGCCAGCAGCCAAGATAGAGGGGAGGCTTTTAACTATGGCTACACCTTC. The chain links TRBV4-1 to TRBJ1-2, with D possibly matching TRBD1 (5 bases). CDR3 length equals 17 residues. Germline V gives CDR1 MGHRA, CDR2 YSYEKL. Trimming took off 0 bases at V and 1 base at J, with 15 bases between the two ends.

The rearrangement links TRBV2 to TRBJ2-7, with TRBD2 matching over 14 bases. Germline loops: CDR1 SNHLY, CDR2 FYNNEI. This CDR3 has 20 residues. With V trimmed by 4 bases and J by 1 base, 15 bases remained unmatched. CDR3 in DNA: TGTGCCAGCAGTGTCCCTAAAACCGGGACTAGCGGGAGTACTTCCTACGAGCAGTACTTC. It encodes CASSVPKTGTSGSTSYEQYF. Looking up the rest from reference TRBV2 and TRBJ2-7 gives the full variable domain: EPEVTQTPSHQVTQMGQEVILRCVPISNHLYFYWYRQILGQKVEFLVSFYNNEISEKSEIFDDQFSVERPDGSNFTLKIRSTKLEDSAMYFCASSVPKTGTSGSTSYEQYFGPGTRLTVT.

The chain is built from TRBV15 and TRBJ1-2, with no clear D. CDR1 is LNHNV, CDR2 YYDKDF, per germline (reference sequence). The CDR3 runs to 14 residues. Trimming took 0 bases from V and 2 from J, leaving 7 bases between them. The CDR3 DNA sequence: TGTGCCACCAGCAGAGATCTAGGAAACTATGGCTACACCTTC. Translation: CATSRDLGNYGYTF.

The chain joins TRBV7-2 to TRBJ2-3; D gene unclear. Germline V gene sequence: CDR1 SGHTA, CDR2 FQGNSA. The CDR3 totals 14 residues. V was clipped by 0 bases and J by 6 bases, with 10 bases between them. CDR3 sequence (DNA): TGTGCCAGCAGCTTAGCGGCCACGGGTGATACGCAGTATTTT. Translating it yields CASSLAATGDTQYF.

This sequence joins TRBV5-4 and TRBJ1-2, with TRBD1 matching over 12 bases. This CDR3 spans 14 amino acids. Trimming cost V 4 bases and J 8 bases; bases outside gene matches: 6. The germline V gene has CDR1 SGHNT and CDR2 YYREEE (reference sequence). The CDR3 loop is CASSRGQGAEGYTF. The CDR3 DNA follows: TGTGCCAGCAGCCGGGGACAGGGGGCGGAGGGCTACACCTTC.

The rearrangement links TRBV5-1 to TRBJ2-5; D gene uncertain. The germline gives CDR1 SGHRS, CDR2 YFSETQ. The ends were cut back, 9 bases at V and 4 bases at J, with 19 bases in the middle. This CDR3 comprises 14 residues. DNA of the CDR3: TGCGCCACCTCGTATGAATCCGGTATAGAGACCCAGTACTTC. As protein: CATSYESGIETQYF. Variable domain in full (rest from reference TRBV5-1 and TRBJ2-5): KAGVTQTPRYLIKTRGQQVTLSCSPISGHRSVSWYQQTPGQGLQFLFEYFSETQRNKGNFPGRFSGRQFSNSRSEMNVSTLELGDSALYLCATSYESGIETQYFGPGTRLLVL.

This chain connects TRBV29-1 to TRBJ1-6, with 7 bases that match TRBD1. With 5 bases clipped from V and 4 bases from J, the junction kept 8 bases outside the gene matches. CDR1 and CDR2 (germline): SQVTM, ANQGSEA. CDR3 length: 15 amino acids. For the CDR3, the DNA is TGCAGCGTTCGGACAGGTTGGGGGTATAATTCACCCCTCCACTTT. It codes for CSVRTGWGYNSPLHF.

CDR3 protein: CAWVGTGPIMNTEAFF. DNA of the CDR3: TGTGCCTGGGTTGGGACAGGCCCTATTATGAACACTGAAGCTTTCTTT. The chain is built from TRBV30 and TRBJ1-1, with 8 bases fitting TRBD1. Germline trimming cut 5 bases from V and 0 bases from J; bases unmatched to any gene: 11. This CDR3 has 16 amino acids. Germline V gene sequence: CDR1 GTSNPN, CDR2 SVGIG (reference sequence).

V and J are TRBV10-1 and TRBJ1-4; D may be TRBD1 (6 bases). V lost 3 bases and J 0 bases, leaving 20 bases between the germline ends. The CDR3 spans 19 residues. In germline, CDR1 is WNHNN, CDR2 SYGVQD (reference sequence). CDR3: CASSELRRTVSATNEKLFF. For the CDR3, the DNA is TGCGCCAGCAGTGAACTAAGGAGGACAGTGTCTGCAACTAATGAAAAACTGTTTTTT.

V gene TRBV7-9 combines with J gene TRBJ2-5; TRBD1 matches at 8 bases. Unmatched junction bases numbered 4, after V lost 4 bases and J lost 3 bases. The CDR3 contains 14 residues. Germline CDR1 SEHNR, CDR2 FQNEAQ (reference sequence). CDR3 DNA: TGTGCCAGCAGCTCGACGGACAGGGAAGAGACCCAGTACTTC. Translation: CASSSTDREETQYF.

The chain is built from TRBV5-1 and TRBJ1-1, with 9 bases aligning to TRBD1. Germline V gives CDR1 SGHRS, CDR2 YFSETQ. This CDR3 region has 15 residues. After removal of 4 bases from V and 5 bases from J, the junction contained 9 bases not matched to a gene. The CDR3 sequence is CASSPRGQGSTEAFF. CDR3 nucleotides: TGCGCCAGCAGCCCGAGGGGACAGGGAAGTACTGAAGCTTTCTTT.

The chain carries TRBV2 and TRBJ2-7; 7 nucleotides line up with TRBD1. Germline V gives CDR1 SNHLY, CDR2 FYNNEI. Trimming cost V 0 bases and J 1 base; bases outside gene matches: 9. This CDR3 spans 17 amino acids. CDR3 residues: CASSEAAEGASSYEQYV. CDR3 in DNA: TGTGCCAGCAGTGAAGCAGCAGAGGGGGCGTCGTCCTACGAGCAGTACGTC.

For the CDR3, the DNA is TGTGCCAGCAGCTTACTGCGGGAGGGCAAAAACATTCAGTACTTC. This encodes CASSLLREGKNIQYF. The gene calls are TRBV5-6 and TRBJ2-4, with 9 positions matching TRBD2. The V gene's germline CDR1 is SGHDT and CDR2 YYEEEE. V was pared by 2 bases and J by 3 bases, with 3 bases of the junction left unmatched. CDR3 length: 15 amino acids.